These 19 T cell receptor beta chains share one sample of origin, sequenced in a study of shared clonotypes between healthy human individuals. Measured with immunoSEQ multiplex PCR; TCRdb has only the in-frame clones, and not every one. The sample includes roughly 2,500,000 clones, roughly 93% of them seen just once. Sequencing was done on a sample of naive CD4+ T cells from PBMCs. Regarding subset: CD45RA+ positively selected. The origin of the receptors is a man aged 18 to 29 in good health. Some clones in this sample may be carry-over from other donors' samples.

This clone was observed once. The rearrangement joins TRBV7-3 to TRBJ2-3; 8 nucleotides align to TRBD2. V was pared by 3 bases and J by 3 bases, with 8 bases of the junction left unmatched. This CDR3 region has 16 residues. Germline V gene lookup returns CDR1 SGHTA and CDR2 FQGTGA. CDR3 DNA sequence: TGTGCCAGCAGCTTCGGGGCTAGCGGGTGGACAGATACGCAGTATTTT. Amino acid sequence: CASSFGASGWTDTQYF.

This chain links TRBV9 with TRBJ1-3, with a tentative D call TRBD1 (6 bases). Per germline, CDR1 SGDLS and CDR2 YYNGEE. Trimming shortened V by 6 bases and J by 0 bases, and 10 bases separated the two germline ends. The CDR3 contains 14 residues. In nucleotides, the CDR3 is TGTGCCAGCACCCCGACAGGCTCTGGAAACACCATATATTTT. It is translated as CASTPTGSGNTIYF.

With regard to this clone: The sample holds other DNA sequences that translate to the same CDR3. The chain combines TRBV18 with TRBJ2-5; D may correspond to TRBD1 or TRBD2 (5 bases each). The CDR3 runs to 13 residues. The V gene's germline CDR1 is KGHSH and CDR2 LQKENI. V lost 2 bases, J lost 5 bases, and 9 bases lay in between. The CDR3 region has the DNA TGTGCCAGCTCACCAGAGGGGCGTGAGACCCAGTACTTC. It specifies CASSPEGRETQYF. Filled out from reference TRBV18 and TRBJ2-5, the complete variable domain reads NAGVMQNPRHLVRRRGQEARLRCSPMKGHSHVYWYRQLPEEGLKFMVYLQKENIIDESGMPKERFSAEFPKEGPSILRIQQVVRGDSAAYFCASSPEGRETQYFGPGTRLLVL.

The genes are TRBV27 and TRBJ2-2; 8 bases align to TRBD1. This CDR3 contains 18 residues. J lost 3 bases, V lost 2 bases, and 11 bases had no gene match. Germline CDR1 is MNHEY and CDR2 is SMNVEV (reference sequence). CDR3 residues: CASSLMGRGRKDTGELFF. The DNA of the CDR3 is TGTGCCAGCAGTTTAATGGGCAGGGGGCGAAAGGACACCGGGGAGCTGTTTTTT.

The V and J genes are TRBV11-2 and TRBJ1-2; TRBD1 might be the D (6 bases). Germline lookup yields CDR1 SGHAT and CDR2 FQNNGV. CDR3 size: 17 residues. V gave up 1 base and J gave up 5 bases, with 20 bases separating them. The CDR3 is CASSLARDTLRGYGYTF. The CDR3 DNA follows: TGTGCCAGCAGCTTAGCCCGGGACACCCTCCGTGGGTATGGCTACACCTTC.

The gene calls are TRBV9 and TRBJ2-4, with D perhaps matching TRBD1 or TRBD2 (5 bases each). There are 15 residues in the CDR3. Germline V gene data show CDR1 as SGDLS and CDR2 as YYNGEE. Trimming took off 0 bases at V and 5 bases at J, with 12 bases between the two ends. The chain's CDR3 is CASSVGGAGENIQYF. The CDR3 DNA reads TGTGCCAGCAGCGTAGGAGGGGCTGGCGAAAACATTCAGTACTTC.

The genes are TRBV10-3 and TRBJ2-5, with D tentatively TRBD1 (6 bases). Deletions cut 8 bases from V and 1 base from J, with 11 bases between. CDR1 and CDR2 (germline): ENHRY, SYGVKD. This CDR3 is 13 amino acids long. The CDR3 coding sequence is TGTGCCATCCGGGACACGAGCCAAGAGACCCAGTACTTC. It is translated as CAIRDTSQETQYF.

The chain employs TRBV6-4 and TRBJ2-2; maybe TRBD2 (5 bases). V lost 0 bases to trimming and J lost 4 bases, with 18 bases between them. Looked up from germline, CDR1 is MRHNA and CDR2 is SNTAGT. The CDR3 runs 18 residues. The CDR3 loop reads CASSDSGRSHAGTGELFF. The DNA of the CDR3 is TGTGCCAGCAGTGACTCGGGCAGGTCCCACGCGGGCACCGGGGAGCTGTTTTTT.

This clone came up once. The chain carries TRBV28 and TRBJ2-1; tentatively, D is TRBD1 or TRBD2 (6 bases each). V lost 8 bases to trimming and J lost 3 bases, with 17 bases between them. Germline lookup yields CDR1 MDHEN and CDR2 SYDVKM. CDR3 length: 15 residues. CDR3 region: CASRRGTGVYNEQFF. In nucleotides, the CDR3 is TGTGCCAGCCGGAGGGGGACGGGAGTCTACAATGAGCAGTTCTTC. The whole variable domain, remainder taken from reference TRBV28 and TRBJ2-1, is DVKVTQSSRYLVKRTGEKVFLECVQDMDHENMFWYRQDPGLGLRLIYFSYDVKMKEKGDIPEGYSVSREKKERFSLILESASTNQTSMYLCASRRGTGVYNEQFFGPGTRLTVL.

This chain uses TRBV29-1 with TRBJ1-1, with D maybe TRBD1 (5 bases). Germline CDR1 is SQVTM and CDR2 is ANQGSEA. V was cut by 7 bases and J by 6 bases, with 12 bases left in between. The CDR3 is 11 amino acids. DNA for the CDR3: TGCAGCGCCCCAGGGTCGGCTGAAGCTTTCTTT. Translated, it gives CSAPGSAEAFF.

Regarding this clone: The sample holds other DNA sequences that translate to the same CDR3. J is TRBJ2-2 and V is TRBV19, with 7 bases identical to TRBD2. The germline gives CDR1 LNHDA, CDR2 SQIVND (reference sequence). The CDR3 consists of 14 residues. V lost 3 bases, J lost 6 bases, and 4 bases stayed unmatched. The CDR3 spells CASSIRGEAGELFF. The CDR3 nucleotides are TGTGCCAGTAGTATCCGGGGGGAGGCCGGGGAGCTGTTTTTT.

V gene TRBV7-3 combines with J gene TRBJ2-4; D is tentatively TRBD1 or TRBD2 (5 bases each). The V and J ends lost 1 base and 8 bases respectively, with 12 bases between them. Germline CDR1 and CDR2: SGHTA and FQGTGA. This CDR3 is built from 14 residues. The CDR3 nucleotides are TGTGCCAGCAGCTTAAGGGGAGTGGGGGACATTCAGTACTTC. It encodes CASSLRGVGDIQYF. Looking up the rest from reference TRBV7-3 and TRBJ2-4 gives the full variable domain: GAGVSQTPSNKVTEKGKYVELRCDPISGHTALYWYRQSLGQGPEFLIYFQGTGAADDSGLPNDRFFAVRPEGSVSTLKIQRTERGDSAVYLCASSLRGVGDIQYFGAGTRLSVL.

The count of this clone is one. The sample contains more than one DNA sequence encoding this CDR3. This chain uses TRBV18 with TRBJ1-1, with unresolved D. V lost 2 bases and J 3 bases, leaving 10 bases between the germline ends. Germline values: CDR1 KGHSH, CDR2 LQKENI. The CDR3 consists of 14 residues. The CDR3 sequence is CASSPVGRDTEAFF. For the CDR3, the DNA is TGTGCCAGCTCACCAGTTGGGAGGGACACTGAAGCTTTCTTT.

The V call is TRBV28, the J call TRBJ2-7; TRBD1 agrees at 7 bases. This CDR3 region has 13 residues. V dropped 10 bases and J dropped 3; count of bases not matched to a gene: 9. Per germline, CDR1 MDHEN and CDR2 SYDVKM. The CDR3 protein is CATRGQTVYEQYF. The CDR3 DNA sequence: TGTGCCACCCGGGGACAGACCGTCTACGAGCAGTACTTC.

The V call is TRBV7-9, the J call TRBJ2-2; tentatively, D is TRBD2 (5 bases). Germline CDR1 is SEHNR and CDR2 is FQNEAQ (reference sequence). CDR3 size: 14 residues. The V gene lost 9 bases and the J gene lost 0 bases, with 11 bases spanning the gap. This CDR3 reads CASGGQANTGELFF. DNA of the CDR3: TGTGCCAGTGGCGGGCAGGCGAACACCGGGGAGCTGTTTTTT.

The V and J genes are TRBV4-1 and TRBJ2-7; 9 bases agree with TRBD2. The germline V gene has CDR1 MGHRA and CDR2 YSYEKL. Trimming took 4 bases from V and 2 from J; bases not matched to a gene: 12. The CDR3 is 17 residues long. In DNA form, the CDR3 reads TGCGCCAGCAGCCCCCAGAATTTGCGGGAGGGTGCCTACGAGCAGTACTTC. Translation: CASSPQNLREGAYEQYF.

The V gene is TRBV7-2, the J gene TRBJ1-3; no clear D gene. The CDR3 extends over 12 amino acids. CDR1 and CDR2 (germline): SGHTA, FQGNSA. V lost 5 bases, J lost 4 bases, and 6 bases lay in between. This chain's CDR3 is CASSPWGNTIYF. CDR3 coding DNA: TGTGCCAGCAGCCCGTGGGGAAACACCATATATTTT.

The rearrangement joins TRBV15 to TRBJ1-2; no firm D call. Per germline, CDR1 LNHNV and CDR2 YYDKDF (reference sequence). Between the trimmed V and J ends, which lost 1 base and 5 bases, there was a span of 11 bases. The CDR3 has 14 residues. The CDR3 spells CATSRAPGPYGYTF. The CDR3 DNA is TGTGCCACCAGCAGAGCGCCAGGACCTTATGGCTACACCTTC.

The J gene is TRBJ1-1, the V gene TRBV2; possible D gene TRBD1, 5 bases. Trimming cost V 1 base and J 1 base, with 10 bases left between them. The CDR3 is made up of 15 amino acids. Germline CDR1 is SNHLY and CDR2 is FYNNEI. The CDR3 spells CASSEEAGKNTEAFF. The CDR3 nucleotides are TGTGCCAGCAGTGAAGAGGCAGGGAAGAACACTGAAGCTTTCTTT.